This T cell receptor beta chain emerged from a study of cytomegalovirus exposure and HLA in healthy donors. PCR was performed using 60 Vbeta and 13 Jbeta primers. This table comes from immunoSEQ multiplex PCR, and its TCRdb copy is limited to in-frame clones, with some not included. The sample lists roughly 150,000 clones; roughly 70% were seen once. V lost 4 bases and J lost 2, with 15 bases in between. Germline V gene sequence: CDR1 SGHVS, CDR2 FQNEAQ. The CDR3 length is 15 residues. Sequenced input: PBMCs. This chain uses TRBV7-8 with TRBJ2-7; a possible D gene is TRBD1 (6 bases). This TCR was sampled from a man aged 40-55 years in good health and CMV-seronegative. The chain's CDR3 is CASSSHGTRTYEQYF. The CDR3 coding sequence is TGTGCCAGCAGCTCCCACGGGACACGAACCTACGAGCAGTACTTC.